These 28 T cell receptor beta chains were all obtained from the same sample, sequenced in a study of cytomegalovirus exposure and HLA in healthy donors. The PCR used 60 Vbeta and 13 Jbeta primers. Clones were sequenced by immunoSEQ multiplex PCR, and TCRdb holds only the in-frame ones, with some missing. The sample carries about 150,000 clones, 70% to 90% recorded once. Material: PBMCs. The source of these receptors is a woman younger than 35 in good health and CMV-seronegative.

This clone is a singleton in its sample. The rearrangement uses TRBV28 and TRBJ1-5, with 8 bases fitting TRBD1. V was pared by 6 bases and J by 5 bases, with 9 bases of the junction left unmatched. Looked up from germline, CDR1 is MDHEN and CDR2 is SYDVKM. The CDR3 consists of 15 residues. The CDR3 sequence is CASRGGQGRHQPQHF. CDR3 DNA: TGTGCCAGCAGGGGAGGACAGGGAAGGCATCAGCCCCAGCATTTT.

CDR3 protein: CASSEAWQANQPQHF. Written as DNA, the CDR3 is TGTGCCAGCAGTGAAGCGTGGCAGGCTAATCAGCCCCAGCATTTT. The chain combines TRBV2 with TRBJ1-5; no clear D. Germline V gives CDR1 SNHLY, CDR2 FYNNEI. V gave up 0 bases and J gave up 4 bases, with 10 bases separating them. This CDR3 spans 15 amino acids.

This chain uses TRBV30 with TRBJ2-3; a weak D match, TRBD1 (6 bases). Trimming took 0 bases from V and 2 from J, leaving 15 bases between them. The germline CDR1 and CDR2 sequences are GTSNPN and SVGIG (reference sequence). The CDR3 extends over 16 amino acids. The CDR3 DNA reads TGTGCCTGGAGTGTAGCAGGGGCCGAAAACACAGATACGCAGTATTTT. Translating gives CAWSVAGAENTDTQYF.

This sequence joins TRBV18 and TRBJ2-3; D may be TRBD1 (5 bases). The ends were cut back, 5 bases at V and 1 base at J, with 16 bases in the middle. The CDR3 runs 16 residues. The germline V gene encodes CDR1 KGHSH and CDR2 LQKENI. CDR3 amino acids: CASSYDRRGGTDTQYF. For the CDR3, the DNA is TGTGCCAGCTCATACGACAGAAGGGGCGGCACAGATACGCAGTATTTT.

This chain links TRBV5-3 with TRBJ2-7; TRBD1 matches at 9 bases. TRBV5-3 has ORF status, its function being uncertain. This CDR3 region has 14 residues. Trimming at V came to 4 bases and at J to 4 bases, leaving 6 bases not matched to a gene. The chain's CDR3 is CARSHRTGVYEQYF. The CDR3 nucleotides read TGTGCCAGAAGCCACCGGACAGGGGTTTACGAGCAGTACTTC.

The rearrangement uses TRBV29-1 and TRBJ2-3, with D tentatively TRBD2 (7 bases). Germline V gives CDR1 SQVTM, CDR2 ANQGSEA. V dropped 4 bases and J dropped 0 bases, with 14 bases sitting between them. This CDR3 comprises 15 residues. The DNA for the CDR3 is TGCAGCGTTGCCAAGGGGGGGATTAGCACAGATACGCAGTATTTT. Translating it yields CSVAKGGISTDTQYF.

This chain joins TRBV7-2 and TRBJ2-1, with 9 positions matching TRBD2. Germline loops: CDR1 SGHTA, CDR2 FQGNSA. Germline trimming cut 6 bases from V and 9 bases from J; bases unmatched to any gene: 21. The CDR3 extends over 18 amino acids. The CDR3 DNA follows: TGTGCCAGCAGACAACCGACAGGGAGACCGGGACTAGCAGGTGAGCAGTTCTTC. This gives the protein CASRQPTGRPGLAGEQFF.

V gene TRBV4-2 combines with J gene TRBJ1-2; D is unclear. Trimming cost V 1 base and J 4 bases, with 13 bases left between them. This CDR3 is 15 amino acids long. From germline, CDR1 is LGHNA and CDR2 YNFKEQ. CDR3 in amino acids: CASSQGGEGSYGYTF. The CDR3 bases are TGTGCCAGCAGCCAAGGAGGCGAGGGATCCTATGGCTACACCTTC.

The rearrangement links TRBV30 to TRBJ1-2, with 9 bases fitting TRBD1. The CDR3 spans 13 residues. CDR1 GTSNPN and CDR2 SVGIG come from the germline V gene (reference sequence). The junction had 7 bases not matched to a gene; V was cut back by 3 bases and J by 8 bases. The CDR3 DNA reads as TGTGCCTGGAGCCAAGAGACAGGGGGAGGCTACACCTTC. The encoded protein is CAWSQETGGGYTF.

This clone was detected only once. The chain's CDR3 is CASSLDFSYEQYF. DNA of the CDR3: TGTGCCAGCAGTTTGGACTTCTCCTACGAGCAGTACTTC. The rearrangement joins TRBV27 to TRBJ2-7; a possible D gene is TRBD2 (5 bases). Germline CDR1 reads MNHEY; CDR2 reads SMNVEV (reference sequence). CDR3 length equals 13 residues. With 3 bases removed from V and 0 bases from J, the gap between germline ends came to 6 bases.

This chain uses TRBV11-3 with TRBJ2-7; the match to TRBD2 covers 7 bases. Looked up from germline, CDR1 is SGHNT and CDR2 is YENEEA. Trimming at V came to 3 bases and at J to 8 bases, leaving 7 bases not matched to a gene. The CDR3 is 13 amino acids. The CDR3 here is CASSLGGTSQQYF. The DNA of the CDR3 is TGTGCCAGCAGCTTGGGGGGGACGTCACAGCAGTACTTC.

This sequence joins TRBV11-3 and TRBJ2-7; D is possibly TRBD1 (6 bases). Germline loops: CDR1 SGHNT, CDR2 YENEEA. The CDR3 has 18 residues. Trimming left V 3 bases short and J 6 bases short, with 27 bases between. CDR3 sequence reads: CASSFPKGENNSSGEQYF. The CDR3 DNA follows: TGTGCCAGCAGCTTTCCGAAGGGGGAGAATAATTCTTCCGGCGAGCAGTACTTC.

In this sample, this clone turned up a few times. The chain carries TRBV7-9 and TRBJ1-5; TRBD1 is a possible D gene (6 bases). V was clipped by 5 bases and J by 5 bases, with 16 bases between them. The CDR3 totals 15 residues. Germline V gives CDR1 SEHNR, CDR2 FQNEAQ (reference sequence). The CDR3 region is CASSRRGGEDQPQHF. CDR3 in DNA: TGTGCCAGCAGCCGCCGAGGGGGGGAGGATCAGCCCCAGCATTTT.

The chain joins TRBV27 to TRBJ2-7, with TRBD1 matching over 8 bases. The germline V gene has CDR1 MNHEY and CDR2 SMNVEV (reference sequence). The CDR3 totals 18 residues. The junction had 22 bases not matched to a gene; V was cut back by 5 bases and J by 7 bases. The CDR3 DNA sequence: TGTGCCAGCAGTAAATTTCCCGCGTTAGGGACAGGTTCGGGGGAGCAGTACTTC. Protein sequence: CASSKFPALGTGSGEQYF.

The V and J genes are TRBV28 and TRBJ1-1, with 9 bases lining up with TRBD1. Germline trimming cut 5 bases from V and 1 base from J; bases unmatched to any gene: 11. Germline CDR1 and CDR2: MDHEN and SYDVKM. There are 17 residues in the CDR3. CDR3 coding DNA: TGTGCCAGCAGTGTAGACAGGGGGGCGCGGGCGAACACTGAAGCTTTCTTT. Translating it yields CASSVDRGARANTEAFF.

A single count supports this clone. This chain connects TRBV7-2 to TRBJ2-1, with 14 bases fitting TRBD2. The CDR3 is 19 amino acids. Germline CDR1 SGHTA, CDR2 FQGNSA. Losses at the gene ends were 6 bases for V and 3 bases for J; bases not matched to a gene: 13. Written as DNA, the CDR3 is TGTGCCAGCAGTGAACCTGGACTAGCGGGGGGCTCCTTCTACAATGAGCAGTTCTTC. Translation gives CASSEPGLAGGSFYNEQFF.

The chain recombines TRBV30 with TRBJ1-1, with 10 nucleotides matching TRBD1. The CDR3 has 15 residues. V shed 1 base and J 6 bases; nucleotides not matched to a gene: 8. Germline CDR1 and CDR2: GTSNPN and SVGIG (reference sequence). The DNA of the CDR3 is TGTGCCTGGAGTGCCTGGGACAGGGGCTACCCTGAAGCTTTCTTT. Translation: CAWSAWDRGYPEAFF.

The J gene is TRBJ2-3, the V gene TRBV6-7; TRBD2 agrees at 8 bases. TRBV6-7 has ORF status, its function being uncertain. CDR3 size: 14 residues. Losses at the gene ends were 6 bases for V and 4 bases for J; bases not matched to a gene: 6. The CDR3 protein is CASSRGGLADTQYF. The DNA for the CDR3 is TGTGCCAGCAGCCGGGGGGGCCTCGCAGATACGCAGTATTTT.

The chain is built from TRBV29-1 and TRBJ2-1, with 13 bases identical to TRBD2. Germline V gives CDR1 SQVTM, CDR2 ANQGSEA. This CDR3 region has 15 residues. V was pared by 6 bases and J by 3 bases, with 5 bases of the junction left unmatched. The CDR3 reads CSVEGLAGLYNEQFF. In DNA form, the CDR3 reads TGCAGCGTAGAGGGACTAGCGGGACTCTACAATGAGCAGTTCTTC.

The chain couples TRBV21-1 to TRBJ1-1. TRBV21-1 is reported as a pseudogene. CDR3 length: 13 residues. In DNA, the CDR3 is TGTGCCAGCAGCAAACTTAGCGGAACTGAAGCTTTCTTT. Protein sequence: CASSKLSGTEAFF.

J is TRBJ2-3 and V is TRBV28, with D perhaps TRBD1 (5 bases). CDR3 length: 13 amino acids. V lost 6 bases to trimming and J lost 2 bases, with 9 bases between them. In germline, CDR1 is MDHEN, CDR2 SYDVKM. As DNA, the CDR3 is TGTGCCAGCAGCCTCAGGGACACAGATACGCAGTATTTT. Translation gives CASSLRDTDTQYF.

The chain is built from TRBV29-1 and TRBJ2-2, with D unclear. V was shortened by 4 bases and J by 2 bases, with 8 bases between the two germline ends. CDR1 SQVTM and CDR2 ANQGSEA come from the germline V gene. The CDR3 loop spans 13 amino acids. The chain's CDR3 is CSVGQENTGELFF. The CDR3 coding sequence is TGCAGCGTTGGACAAGAAAACACCGGGGAGCTGTTTTTT.

The rearrangement links TRBV5-4 to TRBJ2-7; D possibly corresponds to TRBD2 (5 bases). V was clipped by 4 bases and J by 6 bases, with 14 bases between them. CDR1 and CDR2 (germline): SGHNT, YYREEE (reference sequence). The CDR3 has 13 residues. As DNA, the CDR3 is TGTGCCAGCAGCCAGGCTACTCGGGGCGAGCAGTACTTC. It yields the protein CASSQATRGEQYF.

The chain uses TRBV11-2 and TRBJ1-2; TRBD1 matches 7 bases. V dropped 5 bases and J dropped 4; count of bases not matched to a gene: 7. The CDR3 sequence is 14 residues long. Germline loops: CDR1 SGHAT, CDR2 FQNNGV. CDR3 residues: CASSRDRVGYGYTF. CDR3 DNA sequence: TGTGCCAGCAGCCGAGACAGGGTAGGCTATGGCTACACCTTC.

The rearrangement links TRBV29-1 to TRBJ2-3; 7 nucleotides align to TRBD2. The germline gives CDR1 SQVTM, CDR2 ANQGSEA. V trimming: 7 bases; J trimming: 2 bases; junction bases outside the gene matches: 6. This CDR3 comprises 13 residues. The CDR3 nucleotides read TGCAGCGGGGAGGGCGCAGCCACAGATACGCAGTATTTT. This encodes CSGEGAATDTQYF.

This chain joins TRBV4-2 and TRBJ2-5, with TRBD2 matching over 16 bases. V shed 4 bases and J 4 bases; nucleotides not matched to a gene: 9. Germline V CDR1 and CDR2: LGHNA, YNFKEQ. This CDR3 is built from 18 residues. For the CDR3, the DNA is TGTGCCAGCAGCCTGGCCCCGGGGACTAGCGGGGGGGGAGAGACCCAGTACTTC. This sequence encodes CASSLAPGTSGGGETQYF.

This rearrangement joins TRBV5-1 to TRBJ1-1, with D possibly matching TRBD1 (5 bases). CDR1 and CDR2 from the germline V gene are SGHRS and YFSETQ. The CDR3 totals 14 residues. Trimming took 4 bases from V and 4 from J, leaving 14 bases between them. The CDR3 sequence is CASSDQGSGTEAFF. The CDR3 region has the DNA TGCGCCAGCAGCGACCAGGGTTCGGGCACTGAAGCTTTCTTT.

The chain is built from TRBV28 and TRBJ2-1; D not certain. CDR1 MDHEN and CDR2 SYDVKM come from the germline V gene. Trimming removed 2 bases from V and 4 bases from J, with 12 bases in between. The CDR3 runs to 15 residues. CDR3 amino acids: CASSLARAFYNEQFF. CDR3 DNA sequence: TGTGCCAGCAGTTTAGCTAGAGCTTTTTACAATGAGCAGTTCTTC.